A selection of T cell receptor beta chains follows, all from one sample in a study of T cell responses to AZD1222 COVID-19 vaccine. Produced via immunoSEQ multiplex PCR; TCRdb's table is partial and in-frame only. The table has tens of thousands of clones, 86% seen once; the top ten hold roughly 10%. This specimen consisted of peripheral blood, obtained on day 0 of AZD1222 vaccination. Receptor source: an adult in good health. Each CDR3 is given with its conserved first and last residue. The D gene is left open where the match is weak.

CDR3 length	D gene	J gene	V gene	CDR3 protein
14	TRBD1	TRBJ2-7	TRBV5-1	CASSSGGFSYEQYF
13	TRBD1	TRBJ1-2	TRBV2	CASSDRGLRGYTF
15	TRBD2	TRBJ2-1	TRBV9	CASSVGLAVVDEQFF
14	TRBD1	TRBJ1-2	TRBV6-5	CASSPGRDRDGYTF
18	.	TRBJ1-1	TRBV27	CASRPTPDVLREGTEAFF
13	TRBD1	TRBJ2-3	TRBV3-1/TRBV3-2	CASSRDSPHTQYF
14	.	TRBJ1-1	TRBV3-1/TRBV3-2	CASSPLGQAPEAFF
15	.	TRBJ2-7	TRBV7-2	CANSLAGQGIYEQYF
11	.	TRBJ1-3	TRBV19	CASKIGNTIYF
15	.	TRBJ1-1	TRBV28	CASSWAPRQNTEAFF
22	TRBD1	TRBJ2-6	TRBV14	CASSQVYAARDRITSGANVLTF
12	TRBD1	TRBJ1-5	TRBV19	CASRDRDQPQHF
14	.	TRBJ2-7	TRBV5-1	CASSLAPDSYEQYF
14	.	TRBJ1-1	TRBV3-1/TRBV3-2	CASSRLPEDTEAFF
15	.	TRBJ2-7	TRBV28	CASFKGLSSSYEQYF
15	.	TRBJ2-3	TRBV11-2	CASSLAAGASDTQYF
13	.	TRBJ2-1	TRBV3-1/TRBV3-2	CASSQVQGNEQFF
15	.	TRBJ2-2	TRBV11-2	CASSPEPFWTGELFF
12	TRBD2	TRBJ2-7	TRBV29-1	CSVEGGGYEQYF
16	TRBD2	TRBJ2-7	TRBV3-1/TRBV3-2	CASSQHPLAGNYEQYF
16	.	TRBJ2-6	TRBV2	CASRGGVGAGANVLTF
14	TRBD1	TRBJ1-6	TRBV7-2	CASSSGQGSSPLHF
18	TRBD1	TRBJ1-2	TRBV18	CASSPQGQGAGPNYGYTF
13	.	TRBJ2-7	TRBV5-6	CASSLVRVYEQYF
14	.	TRBJ2-1	TRBV6-5	CASSLFGGGREQFF
17	.	TRBJ1-6	TRBV5-4	CASSPRAGSAYNSPLHF
15	.	TRBJ2-7	TRBV9	CASSAGPLAPYEQYF
13	TRBD1	TRBJ2-7	TRBV2	CASCLDRDYEQYF
14	.	TRBJ1-4	TRBV6-1	CASSERTEGEKLFF
15	.	TRBJ2-7	TRBV28	CASSFAGNKNYEQYF
13	.	TRBJ2-7	TRBV5-1	CASSSGDRYEQYF
14	.	TRBJ1-3	TRBV2	CASFTGTSGNTIYF
16	.	TRBJ2-3	TRBV5-1	CASTPVGGGVADTQYF
16	TRBD2	TRBJ2-3	TRBV4-2	CASSPGKREGADTQYF
16	TRBD2	TRBJ2-1	TRBV9	CASSVVVSGSLNEQFF
16	TRBD1	TRBJ2-2	TRBV19	CASRAVTGVNTGELFF
14	.	TRBJ2-7	TRBV5-8	CASGLGGPIYEQYF
15	TRBD2	TRBJ2-1	TRBV6-6	CASSQIGTRNNEQFF
13	.	TRBJ2-2	TRBV18	CASSPISTGELFF
14	.	TRBJ2-5	TRBV5-1	CASSGANAGETQYF
14	TRBD1	TRBJ1-4	TRBV5-4	CASSLGQGREKLFF
16	.	TRBJ2-5	TRBV21-1	CASRKEGRWYQETQYF